This TCR beta chain was recorded in a study of T cell repertoires in cytomegalovirus infection. Overall study: Recently identified HLA-C-restricted CMV epitopes were used, and well-studied HLA-B-restricted CMV epitopes were used as well. Both CMV infection and a matching HLA type were indicated by public TCR beta signatures. Study-level findings and limits: Across the ex vivo response, the dominant clonotypes were HLA-C-restricted CMV-specific TCR beta clonotypes.

Concerning this clonotype itself: The antigen remains undetermined.

Germline assignment: CDR1 SGHDN and CDR2 FVKESK. The CDR3 has 15 residues. V lost 0 bases to trimming and J lost 3 bases, with 6 bases between them. TCRdb re-called the reads with MiXCR, one entry per CDR3 protein. This sample yields 900,000 to 950,000 distinct CDR3 sequences, of which around 30% are seen a single time; 11% to 15% belongs to the top ten. The TCR was taken from a human donor in good health (CMV status not recorded). Some clones in this sample may be carry-over from other donors' samples. The specimen comprised cultured CD8+ T cells from PBMCs, sampled from culture after CMV antigen stimulation. The chain has TRBV14 and TRBJ1-6; no firm D call. Written as DNA, the CDR3 is TGTGCCAGCAGCCAAGATGTGGACTATAATTCACCCCTCCACTTT. It encodes CASSQDVDYNSPLHF.